Sequencing of this T cell receptor beta chain was carried out in a study of shared T cell receptors in the human thymus. The assay was immunoSEQ multiplex PCR, and TCRdb's table has in-frame clones only and misses some. The sample shows 450,000 to 650,000 clones, about four fifths of them seen only once. This clone appeared a single time. The data were also submitted as part of a second study, on human thymus T cells.

Source material: thymocytes. The receptor's source is a boy younger than two with a congenital heart defect.

This CDR3 reads CASSDSGTGGQPQHF. The DNA of the CDR3 is TGTGCCAGCAGTGACTCCGGGACAGGGGGACAGCCCCAGCATTTT. This rearrangement joins TRBV6-4 to TRBJ1-5; 11 bases are shared with TRBD1. Germline V lookup: CDR1 MRHNA, CDR2 SNTAGT. The junction had 2 bases not matched to a gene; V was cut back by 0 bases and J by 7 bases. The CDR3 extends over 15 amino acids.